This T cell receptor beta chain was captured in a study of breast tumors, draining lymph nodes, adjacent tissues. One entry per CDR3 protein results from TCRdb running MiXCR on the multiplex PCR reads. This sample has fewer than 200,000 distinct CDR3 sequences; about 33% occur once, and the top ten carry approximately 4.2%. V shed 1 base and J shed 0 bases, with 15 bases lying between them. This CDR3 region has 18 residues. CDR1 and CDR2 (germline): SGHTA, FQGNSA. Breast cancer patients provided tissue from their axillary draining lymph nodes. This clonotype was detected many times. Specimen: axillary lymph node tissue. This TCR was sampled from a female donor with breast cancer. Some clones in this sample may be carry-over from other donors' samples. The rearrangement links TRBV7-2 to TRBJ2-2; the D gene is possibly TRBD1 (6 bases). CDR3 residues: CASSLVRGGFSNTGELFF. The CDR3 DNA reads TGTGCCAGCAGCTTAGTGCGAGGGGGATTCTCGAACACCGGGGAGCTGTTTTTT.